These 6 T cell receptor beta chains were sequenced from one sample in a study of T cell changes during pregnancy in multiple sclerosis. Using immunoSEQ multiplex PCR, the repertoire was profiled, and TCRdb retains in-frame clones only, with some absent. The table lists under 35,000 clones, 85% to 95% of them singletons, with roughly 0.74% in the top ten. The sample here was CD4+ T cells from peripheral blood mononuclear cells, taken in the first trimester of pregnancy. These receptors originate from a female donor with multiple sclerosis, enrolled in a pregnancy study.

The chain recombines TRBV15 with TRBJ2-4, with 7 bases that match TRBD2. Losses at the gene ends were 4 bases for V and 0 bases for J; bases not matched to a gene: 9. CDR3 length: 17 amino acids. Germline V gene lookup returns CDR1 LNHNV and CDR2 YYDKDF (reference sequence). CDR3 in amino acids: CATSKRGHDIAKNIQYF. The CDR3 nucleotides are TGTGCCACCAGCAAGCGGGGTCACGATATAGCCAAAAACATTCAGTACTTC.

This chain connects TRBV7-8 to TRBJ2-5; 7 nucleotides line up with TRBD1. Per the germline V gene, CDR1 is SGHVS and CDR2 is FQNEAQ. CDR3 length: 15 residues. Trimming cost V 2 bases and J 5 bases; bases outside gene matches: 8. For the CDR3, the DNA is TGTGCCAGCAGCTTAAACAGGGGAACATGGGAGACCCAGTACTTC. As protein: CASSLNRGTWETQYF.

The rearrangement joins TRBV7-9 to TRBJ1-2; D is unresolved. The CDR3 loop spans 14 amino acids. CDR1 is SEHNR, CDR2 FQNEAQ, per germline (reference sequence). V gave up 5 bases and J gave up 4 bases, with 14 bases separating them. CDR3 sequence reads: CASSPRTGIYGYTF. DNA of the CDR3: TGTGCCAGCAGCCCGAGGACCGGGATCTATGGCTACACCTTC.

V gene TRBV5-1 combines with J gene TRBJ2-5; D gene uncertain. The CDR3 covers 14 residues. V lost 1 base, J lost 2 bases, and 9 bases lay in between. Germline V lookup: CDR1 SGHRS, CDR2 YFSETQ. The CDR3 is CASSLYYGQETQYF. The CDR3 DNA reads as TGCGCCAGCAGCTTGTACTACGGGCAAGAGACCCAGTACTTC.

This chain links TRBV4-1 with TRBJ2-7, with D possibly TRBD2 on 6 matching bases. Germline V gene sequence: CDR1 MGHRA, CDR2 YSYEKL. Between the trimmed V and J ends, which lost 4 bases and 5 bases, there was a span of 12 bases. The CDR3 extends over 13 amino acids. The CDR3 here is CASSPWPGDEQYF. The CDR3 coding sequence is TGCGCCAGCAGCCCGTGGCCGGGGGACGAGCAGTACTTC.

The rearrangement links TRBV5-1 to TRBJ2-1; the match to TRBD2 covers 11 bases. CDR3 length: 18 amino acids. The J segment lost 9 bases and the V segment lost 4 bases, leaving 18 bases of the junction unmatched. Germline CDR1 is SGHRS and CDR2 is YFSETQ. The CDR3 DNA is TGCGCCAGCAGCCCGTATTCTAGCGGGGGGTACAAATTTGGTGAGCAGTTCTTC. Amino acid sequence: CASSPYSSGGYKFGEQFF.